The subject of this entry is one T cell receptor beta chain. Antigen: not known. The data stem from a study of post-analysis software for immune sequencing data. General observations from the study: With TRBV5-6, TRBV5-1 and TRBV20-1 included, about five TRBV segments were more frequent in patients than in controls.

cDNA libraries of TCR beta carried unique molecular identifiers. T cells numbering roughly 0.95 to 10 million gave rise to 450,000 to 550,000 cDNA molecules. A single record per CDR3 protein comes from TCRdb applying MiXCR to the PCR reads. Counted here are over 700,000 distinct CDR3 sequences, roughly 27% occurring once; the ten biggest clones make up 0.5% to 0.6%. The V gene end was trimmed by 5 bases and the J gene end by 2 bases; junction bases not matched to a gene: 11. The CDR3 has 18 residues. From germline, CDR1 is SEHNR and CDR2 FQNEAQ (reference sequence). The clonotype originates from a girl aged 5 to 17 with multiple sclerosis. Specimen: blood. The chain is built from TRBV7-9 and TRBJ2-1, with 11 bases identical to TRBD2. As DNA, the CDR3 is TGTGCCAGCAGCCCCGGGACTAGCGGACCCGACACCTACAATGAGCAGTTCTTC. Translated, it gives CASSPGTSGPDTYNEQFF.